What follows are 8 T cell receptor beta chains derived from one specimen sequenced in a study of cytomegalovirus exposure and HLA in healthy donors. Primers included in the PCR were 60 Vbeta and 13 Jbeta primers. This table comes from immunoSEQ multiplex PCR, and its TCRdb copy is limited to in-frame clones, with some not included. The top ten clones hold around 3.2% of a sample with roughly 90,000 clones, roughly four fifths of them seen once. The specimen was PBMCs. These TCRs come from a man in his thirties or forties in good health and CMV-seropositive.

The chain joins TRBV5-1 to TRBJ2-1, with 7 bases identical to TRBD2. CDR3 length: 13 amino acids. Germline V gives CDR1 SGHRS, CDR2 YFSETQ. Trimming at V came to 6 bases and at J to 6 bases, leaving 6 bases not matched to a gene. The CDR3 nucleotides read TGCGCCAGCACGACTAGCTTGGGCAATGAGCAGTTCTTC. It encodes CASTTSLGNEQFF.

The CDR3 spells CASSSHSAASYEQYF. CDR3 bases: TGTGCCAGCAGCTCCCACTCCGCGGCCTCCTACGAGCAGTACTTC. The rearrangement joins TRBV7-9 to TRBJ2-5, with D unresolved. The J call is doubtful: the DNA matches TRBJ2-7 better. Germline V gene data show CDR1 as SEHNR and CDR2 as FQNEAQ (reference sequence). The CDR3 is 15 residues long.

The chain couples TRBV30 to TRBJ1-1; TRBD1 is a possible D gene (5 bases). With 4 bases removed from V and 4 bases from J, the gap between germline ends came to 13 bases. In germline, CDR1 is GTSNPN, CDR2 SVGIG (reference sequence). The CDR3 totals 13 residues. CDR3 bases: TGTGCCTGGACGCCCCATGGGGCCACTGAAGCTTTCTTT. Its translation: CAWTPHGATEAFF.

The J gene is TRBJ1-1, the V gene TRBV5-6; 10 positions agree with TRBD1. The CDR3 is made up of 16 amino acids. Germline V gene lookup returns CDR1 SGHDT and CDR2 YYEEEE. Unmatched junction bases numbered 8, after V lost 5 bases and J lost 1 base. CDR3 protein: CASSLGTGDENTEAFF. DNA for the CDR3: TGTGCCAGCAGTTTAGGGACAGGGGACGAGAACACTGAAGCTTTCTTT.

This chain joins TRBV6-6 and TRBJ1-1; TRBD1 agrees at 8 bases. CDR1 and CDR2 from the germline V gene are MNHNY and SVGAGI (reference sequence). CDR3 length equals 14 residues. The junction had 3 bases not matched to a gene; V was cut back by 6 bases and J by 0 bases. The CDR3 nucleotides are TGTGCCAGCAGGATGGACAGGGTGAACACTGAAGCTTTCTTT. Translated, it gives CASRMDRVNTEAFF.

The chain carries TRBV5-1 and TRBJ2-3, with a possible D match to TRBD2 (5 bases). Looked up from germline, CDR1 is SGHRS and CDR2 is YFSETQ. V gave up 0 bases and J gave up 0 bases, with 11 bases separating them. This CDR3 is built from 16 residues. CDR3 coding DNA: TGCGCCAGCAGCTTGGGCAGTCGGACTAGCACAGATACGCAGTATTTT. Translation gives CASSLGSRTSTDTQYF. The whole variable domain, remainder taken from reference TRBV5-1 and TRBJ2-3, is KAGVTQTPRYLIKTRGQQVTLSCSPISGHRSVSWYQQTPGQGLQFLFEYFSETQRNKGNFPGRFSGRQFSNSRSEMNVSTLELGDSALYLCASSLGSRTSTDTQYFGPGTRLTVL.

CDR3 DNA: TGTGCCTGGAAATCCTTTGGCACAGATACGCAGTATTTT. This translates into CAWKSFGTDTQYF. This chain joins TRBV30 and TRBJ2-3; D remains ambiguous. Germline-derived CDR1 and CDR2 are GTSNPN and SVGIG (reference sequence). This CDR3 region has 13 residues. Deletions cut 4 bases from V and 1 base from J, with 9 bases between.

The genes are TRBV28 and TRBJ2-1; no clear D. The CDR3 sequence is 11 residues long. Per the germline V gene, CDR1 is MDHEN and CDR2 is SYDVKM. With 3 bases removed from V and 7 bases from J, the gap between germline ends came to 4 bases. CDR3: CASSFLNEQFF. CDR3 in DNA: TGTGCCAGCAGTTTCCTAAATGAGCAGTTCTTC.